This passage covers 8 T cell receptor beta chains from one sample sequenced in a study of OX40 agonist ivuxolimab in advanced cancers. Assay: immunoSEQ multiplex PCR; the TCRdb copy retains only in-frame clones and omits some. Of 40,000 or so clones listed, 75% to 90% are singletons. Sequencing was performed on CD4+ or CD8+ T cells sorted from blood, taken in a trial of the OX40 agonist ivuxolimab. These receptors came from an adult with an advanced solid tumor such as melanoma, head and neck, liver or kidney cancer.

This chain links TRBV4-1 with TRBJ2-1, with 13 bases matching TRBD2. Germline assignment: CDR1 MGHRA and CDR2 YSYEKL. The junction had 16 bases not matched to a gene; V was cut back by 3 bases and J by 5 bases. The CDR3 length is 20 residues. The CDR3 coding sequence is TGCGCCAGCAGCCACCCCGGACTAGCGGGAGTGTTTCGAGGCCACAATGAGCAGTTCTTC. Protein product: CASSHPGLAGVFRGHNEQFF.

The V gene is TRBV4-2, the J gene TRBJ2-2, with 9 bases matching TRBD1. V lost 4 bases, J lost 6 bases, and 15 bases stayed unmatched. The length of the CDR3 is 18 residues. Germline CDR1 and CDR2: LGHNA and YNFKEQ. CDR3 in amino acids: CASSPGSWGQGYAGELFF. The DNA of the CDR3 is TGTGCCAGCAGCCCCGGATCCTGGGGACAGGGTTACGCCGGGGAGCTGTTTTTT.

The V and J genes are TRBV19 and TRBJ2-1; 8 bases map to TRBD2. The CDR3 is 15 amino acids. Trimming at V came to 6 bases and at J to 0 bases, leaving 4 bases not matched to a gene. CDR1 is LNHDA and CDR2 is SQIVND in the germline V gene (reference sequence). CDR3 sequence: CASRVAGLSYNEQFF. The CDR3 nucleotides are TGTGCCAGTAGGGTAGCGGGACTCTCCTACAATGAGCAGTTCTTC.

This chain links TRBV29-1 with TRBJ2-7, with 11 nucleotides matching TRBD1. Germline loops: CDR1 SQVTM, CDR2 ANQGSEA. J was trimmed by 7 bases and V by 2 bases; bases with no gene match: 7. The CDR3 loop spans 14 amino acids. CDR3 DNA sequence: TGCAGCGTTGAATTGGACAGGGGGCAGGGGGAGCAGTACTTC. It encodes CSVELDRGQGEQYF.

CDR3 protein: CASSLGGSPTQYF. The CDR3 coding sequence is TGTGCCAGCAGCCTCGGGGGTAGCCCAACGCAGTATTTT. The V gene is TRBV6-6, the J gene TRBJ2-3; possibly TRBD2 for D (6 bases). The V end lost 6 bases, the J end lost 9 bases, and 16 bases lay between the germline ends. The germline gives CDR1 MNHNY, CDR2 SVGAGI (reference sequence). This CDR3 region has 13 residues.

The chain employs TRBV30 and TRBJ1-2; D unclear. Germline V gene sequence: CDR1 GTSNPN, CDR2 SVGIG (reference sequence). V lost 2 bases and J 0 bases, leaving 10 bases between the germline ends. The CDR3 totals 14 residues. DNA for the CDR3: TGTGCCTGGAGTCCCACCCGCGCTAACTATGGCTACACCTTC. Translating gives CAWSPTRANYGYTF.

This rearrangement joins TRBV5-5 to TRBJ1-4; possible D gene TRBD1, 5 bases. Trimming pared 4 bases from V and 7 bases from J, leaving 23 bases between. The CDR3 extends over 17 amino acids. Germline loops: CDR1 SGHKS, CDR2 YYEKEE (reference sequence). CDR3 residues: CASSPRGGSLVAEKLFF. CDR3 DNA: TGTGCCAGCAGCCCCCGGGGGGGAAGCTTGGTCGCTGAAAAACTGTTTTTT.

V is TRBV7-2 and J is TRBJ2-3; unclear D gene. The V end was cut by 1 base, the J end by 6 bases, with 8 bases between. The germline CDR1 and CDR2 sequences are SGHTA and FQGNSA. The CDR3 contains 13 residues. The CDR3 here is CASSLESWDTQYF. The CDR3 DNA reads TGTGCCAGCAGCTTAGAGTCTTGGGATACGCAGTATTTT.